The 19 T cell receptor beta chains in this list originate from one sample, sequenced in a study of cytomegalovirus exposure and HLA in healthy donors. Primers for the PCR totalled 60 Vbeta and 13 Jbeta. Assay used: immunoSEQ multiplex PCR; TCRdb lists only in-frame clones, some missing. Found here are around 210,000 clones, 70% to 80% of them singletons; the top ten hold around 0.42%. The sequenced material came from PBMCs. These receptors all stem from a male donor in good health and CMV-seropositive.

This clone has only one observation. This chain uses TRBV19 with TRBJ1-4, with D perhaps matching TRBD1 (5 bases). Trimming took 1 base from V and 7 from J, leaving 13 bases between them. The CDR3 spans 15 residues. Germline V gives CDR1 LNHDA, CDR2 SQIVND (reference sequence). The CDR3 reads CASSIAWDFGEKLFF. The DNA for the CDR3 is TGTGCCAGTAGTATAGCCTGGGACTTCGGTGAAAAACTGTTTTTT.

This clone came up a few times. The chain's CDR3 is CASSQGLPVRGTQYF. The CDR3 DNA sequence: TGTGCCAGCAGCCAGGGACTACCCGTACGTGGGACCCAGTACTTC. This chain uses TRBV28 with TRBJ2-5; 7 bases agree with TRBD2. The ends lost 6 bases at V and 7 bases at J; junction bases unmatched: 14. CDR3 length: 15 residues. Germline lookup yields CDR1 MDHEN and CDR2 SYDVKM.

J is TRBJ1-2 and V is TRBV19, with D possibly TRBD1 on 5 matching bases. The CDR3 runs 15 residues. Trimming shortened V by 7 bases and J by 4 bases, and 19 bases separated the two germline ends. CDR1 and CDR2 (germline): LNHDA, SQIVND (reference sequence). CDR3 residues: CASISPGGDPYGYTF. The CDR3 coding sequence is TGTGCCAGTATCTCCCCCGGCGGGGACCCCTATGGCTACACCTTC.

This clone was counted once. The chain uses TRBV5-1 and TRBJ2-7, with TRBD1 as a possible D gene (5 bases). Germline lookup yields CDR1 SGHRS and CDR2 YFSETQ. The CDR3 is made up of 14 amino acids. The V and J ends lost 5 bases and 0 bases respectively, with 12 bases between them. This CDR3 reads CASRGQTASYEQYF. CDR3 nucleotides: TGCGCCAGCAGGGGGCAGACAGCCTCCTACGAGCAGTACTTC.

The rearrangement uses TRBV18 and TRBJ2-7; 10 bases map to TRBD1. This CDR3 is 13 amino acids long. Trimming removed 4 bases from V and 3 bases from J; junction bases left unmatched: 0. Germline CDR1 and CDR2: KGHSH and LQKENI. The CDR3 DNA is TGTGCCAGCTCACGGGACAGGGGCTACGAGCAGTACTTC. It is translated as CASSRDRGYEQYF.

This chain uses TRBV4-1 with TRBJ2-7; a possible D gene is TRBD1 (6 bases). CDR3 size: 12 residues. Germline lookup yields CDR1 MGHRA and CDR2 YSYEKL. Trimming removed 4 bases from V and 5 bases from J, with 9 bases in between. This CDR3 is CASSLQGHEQYF. CDR3 nucleotides: TGCGCCAGCAGCCTACAGGGCCACGAGCAGTACTTC.

This clone was counted once. The CDR3 protein is CASSWGGAGGTYEQYF. The CDR3 DNA follows: TGTGCCAGCAGCTGGGGGGGGGCGGGAGGGACCTACGAGCAGTACTTC. V and J are TRBV5-4 and TRBJ2-7; 9 bases match TRBD2. The CDR3 loop spans 16 amino acids. J was trimmed by 2 bases and V by 3 bases; bases with no gene match: 9. Germline CDR1 reads SGHNT; CDR2 reads YYREEE (reference sequence).

This chain connects TRBV27 to TRBJ2-1; D unclear. With 1 base removed from V and 2 bases from J, the gap between germline ends came to 6 bases. The CDR3 has 14 residues. Germline V gene lookup returns CDR1 MNHEY and CDR2 SMNVEV (reference sequence). The CDR3: CASSLLATYNEQFF. CDR3 nucleotides: TGTGCCAGCAGTTTATTGGCAACCTACAATGAGCAGTTCTTC.

J is TRBJ1-5 and V is TRBV9, with D unresolved. V was clipped by 0 bases and J by 5 bases, with 12 bases between them. The CDR3 covers 15 residues. Germline values: CDR1 SGDLS, CDR2 YYNGEE. The CDR3 sequence is CASSVGRPPYQPQHF. CDR3 nucleotides: TGTGCCAGCAGCGTAGGCAGGCCCCCATATCAGCCCCAGCATTTT.

The chain uses TRBV28 and TRBJ2-1, with D tentatively TRBD2 (5 bases). This CDR3 spans 13 amino acids. From germline, CDR1 is MDHEN and CDR2 SYDVKM. Trimming took 8 bases from V and 8 from J, leaving 16 bases between them. CDR3 bases: TGTGCCAGCCTAGATCCCAGCGGAGATGAGCAGTTCTTC. As protein: CASLDPSGDEQFF. The full variable domain, rest sourced from reference TRBV28 and TRBJ2-1, is DVKVTQSSRYLVKRTGEKVFLECVQDMDHENMFWYRQDPGLGLRLIYFSYDVKMKEKGDIPEGYSVSREKKERFSLILESASTNQTSMYLCASLDPSGDEQFFGPGTRLTVL.

Turning to this clone: At one end the junction does not follow the germline gene, possibly because of a read error. This rearrangement joins TRBV9 to TRBJ2-7; 12 bases are a match to TRBD2. Germline CDR1 is SGDLS and CDR2 is YYNGEE. The CDR3 extends over 18 amino acids. The CDR3 loop reads CASRVGVTSGGLGDEQYF. The CDR3 bases are TGTGCCAGCAGAGTAGGAGTGACTAGCGGGGGTCTGGGGGACGAGCAGTACTTC.

The chain has TRBV14 and TRBJ2-7; 8 positions match TRBD2. This CDR3 spans 14 amino acids. The germline gives CDR1 SGHDN, CDR2 FVKESK. V lost 1 base, J lost 10 bases, and 9 bases stayed unmatched. The CDR3 reads CASSQGAGVRYQYF. The CDR3 DNA sequence: TGTGCCAGCAGCCAAGGAGCGGGAGTTCGGTATCAGTACTTC.

V and J are TRBV2 and TRBJ2-1; TRBD1 agrees at 11 bases. Germline assignment: CDR1 SNHLY and CDR2 FYNNEI. The V segment lost 11 bases and the J segment 10 bases; nucleotides outside the gene matches: 10. This CDR3 spans 13 amino acids. The CDR3 sequence is CAGGTGGGSEQFF. The CDR3 DNA follows: TGTGCCGGCGGGACAGGGGGGGGTTCGGAGCAGTTCTTC.

The chain has TRBV19 and TRBJ2-7, with TRBD2 matching over 15 bases. The V gene's germline CDR1 is LNHDA and CDR2 SQIVND (reference sequence). This CDR3 spans 15 amino acids. The trim removed 6 bases at V and 4 bases at J, leaving 4 bases unmatched. CDR3 protein: CASRRGTSGGYEQYF. The CDR3 DNA reads TGTGCCAGTAGGCGAGGGACTAGCGGGGGGTACGAGCAGTACTTC.

The rearrangement joins TRBV15 to TRBJ2-1; 9 nucleotides line up with TRBD2. The CDR3 is made up of 19 amino acids. The trim removed 0 bases at V and 0 bases at J, leaving 9 bases unmatched. Germline V lookup: CDR1 LNHNV, CDR2 YYDKDF (reference sequence). CDR3 sequence (DNA): TGTGCCACCAGCAGAGAACGTAGGGCGGGAGGGTACTCCTACAATGAGCAGTTCTTC. Amino acid sequence: CATSRERRAGGYSYNEQFF.

This clone appeared a single time. The CDR3 here is CASSLNPRQGEEKLFF. CDR3 in DNA: TGTGCCAGCAGTTTAAACCCCCGACAGGGGGAGGAAAAACTGTTTTTT. This chain links TRBV27 with TRBJ1-4, with 9 bases identical to TRBD1. There are 16 residues in the CDR3. Trimming at V came to 2 bases and at J to 8 bases, leaving 9 bases not matched to a gene. Germline CDR1 MNHEY, CDR2 SMNVEV (reference sequence). Full variable domain (rest looked up from reference TRBV27 and TRBJ1-4): EAQVTQNPRYLITVTGKKLTVTCSQNMNHEYMSWYRQDPGLGLRQIYYSMNVEVTDKGDVPEGYKVSRKEKRNFPLILESPSPNQTSLYFCASSLNPRQGEEKLFFGSGTQLSVL.

The genes are TRBV9 and TRBJ1-1; possible D gene TRBD1, 6 bases. Germline V gene data show CDR1 as SGDLS and CDR2 as YYNGEE. This CDR3 is 14 amino acids long. Between the trimmed V and J ends, which lost 3 bases and 4 bases, there was a span of 13 bases. For the CDR3, the DNA is TGTGCCAGCAGCGCAACAGGGTCAGGCACTGAAGCTTTCTTT. It is translated as CASSATGSGTEAFF.

The V call is TRBV14, the J call TRBJ2-2; D is perhaps TRBD2 (5 bases). The CDR3 consists of 13 residues. Germline V lookup: CDR1 SGHDN, CDR2 FVKESK. Trimming took off 5 bases at V and 6 bases at J, with 10 bases between the two ends. The chain's CDR3 is CASSEDWAGELFF. The CDR3 nucleotides are TGTGCCAGCAGCGAGGACTGGGCCGGGGAGCTGTTTTTT. The variable domain in full, completed from reference TRBV14 and TRBJ2-2, reads EAGVTQFPSHSVIEKGQTVTLRCDPISGHDNLYWYRRVMGKEIKFLLHFVKESKQDESGMPNNRFLAERTGGTYSTLKVQPAELEDSGVYFCASSEDWAGELFFGEGSRLTVL.

This clone appeared a few times. V and J are TRBV5-1 and TRBJ2-3, with 8 bases identical to TRBD2. Germline V lookup: CDR1 SGHRS, CDR2 YFSETQ. The CDR3 extends over 16 amino acids. V trimming: 1 base; J trimming: 0 bases; junction bases outside the gene matches: 4. CDR3 protein: CASSLPGLGSTDTQYF. DNA for the CDR3: TGCGCCAGCAGCTTGCCGGGACTAGGAAGCACAGATACGCAGTATTTT.